These 24 T cell receptor beta chains originate from one sample sequenced in a study of blood T cell repertoires in COVID-19. The method was immunoSEQ multiplex PCR; TCRdb's version includes in-frame clones alone and lacks a portion of them. The table lists roughly 260,000 clones, nearly 90% of them singletons. Sequenced: peripheral blood. The source is a woman between 40 and 55 years old who had recovered from COVID-19.

J is TRBJ1-2 and V is TRBV5-4; D is ambiguous. CDR1 SGHNT and CDR2 YYREEE come from the germline V gene (reference sequence). Trimming stripped 6 bases from V and 4 bases from J, with 16 bases between. The CDR3 extends over 14 amino acids. Here the CDR3 DNA reads TGTGCCAGCACCCCCGGAGGAGGGCGCTATGGCTACACCTTC. Its translation: CASTPGGGRYGYTF.

The rearrangement links TRBV28 to TRBJ1-5; no clear D gene. V was cut by 6 bases and J by 3 bases, with 15 bases left in between. Germline CDR1 and CDR2: MDHEN and SYDVKM. There are 15 residues in the CDR3. The DNA of the CDR3 is TGTGCCAGCAGCCAGCAGATCGGAGTCAATCAGCCCCAGCATTTT. Protein sequence: CASSQQIGVNQPQHF. The full variable domain, in which reference TRBV28 and TRBJ1-5 provide the parts outside the CDR3, is DVKVTQSSRYLVKRTGEKVFLECVQDMDHENMFWYRQDPGLGLRLIYFSYDVKMKEKGDIPEGYSVSREKKERFSLILESASTNQTSMYLCASSQQIGVNQPQHFGDGTRLSIL.

The CDR3 DNA reads as TGTGCCAGCGCCTTAACTCAGGGGGCTAACAATGAGCAGTTCTTC. Translation: CASALTQGANNEQFF. This chain links TRBV6-5 with TRBJ2-1; 8 nucleotides agree with TRBD1. After removal of 8 bases from V and 5 bases from J, the junction contained 11 bases not matched to a gene. The CDR3 sequence is 15 residues long. CDR1 is MNHEY and CDR2 is SVGAGI in the germline V gene.

In its sample, this clone was seen once. This chain joins TRBV5-1 and TRBJ2-3; D ambiguous. With 0 bases removed from V and 0 bases from J, the gap between germline ends came to 11 bases. CDR1 and CDR2 (germline): SGHRS, YFSETQ. The CDR3 sequence is 16 residues long. The CDR3 DNA is TGCGCCAGCAGCTTGGTAGGTCAGGTCAGCACAGATACGCAGTATTTT. Protein product: CASSLVGQVSTDTQYF.

The chain is built from TRBV4-3 and TRBJ2-5; 8 nucleotides align to TRBD2. The CDR3 spans 14 residues. CDR1 and CDR2 (germline): LGHNA, YSLEER. The junction had 5 bases not matched to a gene; V was cut back by 0 bases and J by 8 bases. CDR3 sequence (DNA): TGCGCCAGCAGCCAAGATCCCGGACTAGCAACCCAGTACTTC. Translated: CASSQDPGLATQYF.

The rearrangement joins TRBV7-2 to TRBJ2-7; TRBD2 matches 9 bases. The V gene's germline CDR1 is SGHTA and CDR2 FQGNSA. V was pared by 5 bases and J by 1 base, with 6 bases of the junction left unmatched. The CDR3 has 15 residues. The CDR3: CASSPASGASYEQYF. CDR3 coding DNA: TGTGCCAGCAGCCCTGCTAGCGGGGCGTCCTACGAGCAGTACTTC.

This clone appeared a single time. Other DNA sequences in this sample translate to the same CDR3. CDR3: CAISESSDRGQPQHF. The DNA of the CDR3 is TGTGCCATCAGTGAGTCCTCAGACAGGGGACAGCCCCAGCATTTT. The genes are TRBV10-3 and TRBJ1-5; 8 nucleotides match TRBD1. The CDR3 covers 15 residues. Germline V gene sequence: CDR1 ENHRY, CDR2 SYGVKD. V gave up 0 bases and J gave up 7 bases; unmatched junction bases: 5.

CDR3 DNA: TGTGCCACCCGGGGACAGGGACACACCGGGGAGCTGTTTTTT. This translates into CATRGQGHTGELFF. This chain joins TRBV6-5 and TRBJ2-2, with TRBD1 matching over 9 bases. Germline V gives CDR1 MNHEY, CDR2 SVGAGI. The CDR3 is 14 amino acids. V was pared by 10 bases and J by 3 bases, with 6 bases of the junction left unmatched.

V usage is TRBV30 and J usage is TRBJ1-1; weak D call: TRBD1 (5 bases). CDR3 length equals 12 residues. CDR1 and CDR2 from the germline V gene are GTSNPN and SVGIG (reference sequence). Between the trimmed V and J ends, which lost 4 bases and 8 bases, there was a span of 14 bases. For the CDR3, the DNA is TGTGCCTGGACCCCAGGGTCCGTCGAAGCTTTCTTT. It encodes CAWTPGSVEAFF.

This clone was observed once. The CDR3: CASSTHRVNSPLHF. The CDR3 region has the DNA TGTGCCAGCAGCACCCACAGGGTTAATTCACCCCTCCACTTT. The J gene is TRBJ1-6, the V gene TRBV7-2; a weak D match, TRBD1 (6 bases). The germline V gene encodes CDR1 SGHTA and CDR2 FQGNSA. V gave up 5 bases and J gave up 6 bases, with 11 bases separating them. This CDR3 contains 14 residues.

J is TRBJ1-1 and V is TRBV29-1; TRBD1 agrees at 10 bases. With V trimmed by 7 bases and J by 5 bases, 4 bases remained unmatched. Germline-derived CDR1 and CDR2 are SQVTM and ANQGSEA. CDR3 length: 12 amino acids. The CDR3 reads CSGDRGGTEAFF. In DNA form, the CDR3 reads TGCAGCGGGGACAGGGGTGGAACTGAAGCTTTCTTT. The complete variable domain, with remaining parts taken from reference TRBV29-1 and TRBJ1-1, reads SAVISQKPSRDICQRGTSLTIQCQVDSQVTMMFWYRQQPGQSLTLIATANQGSEATYESGFVIDKFPISRPNLTFSTLTVSNMSPEDSSIYLCSGDRGGTEAFFGQGTRLTVV.

This clone was counted a few times. V and J are TRBV7-2 and TRBJ2-4; 13 bases are a match to TRBD2. The CDR3 covers 14 residues. V shed 1 base, J shed 16 bases, and the junction held 7 bases outside the gene matches. The germline CDR1 and CDR2 sequences are SGHTA and FQGNSA. CDR3 in DNA: TGTGCCAGCAGCTTAGGGACTAGCGGGAGACGTAAATACTTC. Its translation is CASSLGTSGRRKYF.

This chain links TRBV2 with TRBJ2-7; D ambiguous. Germline CDR1 SNHLY, CDR2 FYNNEI. The CDR3 runs 12 residues. Trimming cost V 4 bases and J 12 bases, with 16 bases left between them. The CDR3 coding sequence is TGTGCCAGCAGTGCCGAGGAGCGTAACCGGTACTTC. Protein: CASSAEERNRYF.

This rearrangement joins TRBV9 to TRBJ2-1; D perhaps matches TRBD1 (6 bases). CDR1 SGDLS and CDR2 YYNGEE come from the germline V gene. V dropped 0 bases and J dropped 13 bases, with 20 bases sitting between them. The CDR3 is 15 amino acids. The CDR3: CASSVGTAPQGGQFF. The CDR3 DNA reads as TGTGCCAGCAGCGTAGGAACAGCCCCCCAAGGGGGACAGTTCTTC.

This chain connects TRBV5-5 to TRBJ1-5; 7 bases match TRBD1. Per the germline V gene, CDR1 is SGHKS and CDR2 is YYEKEE (reference sequence). The CDR3 length is 16 residues. With V trimmed by 1 base and J by 6 bases, 10 bases remained unmatched. CDR3 bases: TGTGCCAGCAGCTTGTATCCGACAGGGACGGGTCAGCCCCAGCATTTT. Encoded protein: CASSLYPTGTGQPQHF.

The chain has TRBV19 and TRBJ2-5; possible D gene TRBD2, 6 bases. Trimming pared 6 bases from V and 5 bases from J, leaving 16 bases between. The CDR3 spans 14 residues. Germline lookup yields CDR1 LNHDA and CDR2 SQIVND (reference sequence). The CDR3, as DNA: TGTGCCAGTAGGCGACGCGGGGTGGGGGAGACCCAGTACTTC. Its translation: CASRRRGVGETQYF.

This sequence joins TRBV4-2 and TRBJ2-5, with TRBD2 identical over 13 bases. The germline V gene encodes CDR1 LGHNA and CDR2 YNFKEQ. This CDR3 has 15 amino acids. Trimming at V came to 2 bases and at J to 5 bases, leaving 2 bases not matched to a gene. The CDR3 here is CASSQTTSGRETQYF. CDR3 sequence (DNA): TGTGCCAGCAGCCAAACGACTAGCGGGAGGGAGACCCAGTACTTC.

This clone was seen at least ten times. V gene TRBV2 combines with J gene TRBJ1-2; the D gene is possibly TRBD1 (5 bases). The germline gives CDR1 SNHLY, CDR2 FYNNEI. With 5 bases removed from V and 7 bases from J, the gap between germline ends came to 17 bases. The CDR3 is made up of 14 amino acids. The CDR3 reads CASSSGQGMLGYTF. The CDR3 region has the DNA TGTGCCAGCAGTTCAGGGCAGGGCATGCTTGGCTACACCTTC.

V usage is TRBV19 and J usage is TRBJ2-1, with 7 bases identical to TRBD1. The CDR3 spans 15 residues. CDR1 is LNHDA, CDR2 SQIVND, per germline (reference sequence). J gave up 7 bases and V 6 bases, and 12 bases lay outside the gene matches. For the CDR3, the DNA is TGTGCCAGTAGCGTAGGGGGCTTGATGGTGAATGAGCAGTTCTTC. It translates to CASSVGGLMVNEQFF.

This clone was observed once. This rearrangement joins TRBV6-6 to TRBJ2-5; perhaps TRBD2 as D (5 bases). Deletions cut 5 bases from V and 0 bases from J, with 19 bases between. The CDR3 length is 17 residues. CDR1 is MNHNY and CDR2 is SVGAGI in the germline V gene (reference sequence). The CDR3 DNA reads TGTGCCAGCAGTCCAATTCGGGGAGCCTTGTACCAAGAGACCCAGTACTTC. Translating gives CASSPIRGALYQETQYF.

This rearrangement joins TRBV27 to TRBJ1-5; D not certain. This CDR3 is 14 amino acids long. The V gene's germline CDR1 is MNHEY and CDR2 SMNVEV (reference sequence). Trimming took 6 bases from V and 1 from J, leaving 10 bases between them. DNA of the CDR3: TGTGCCAGCAGATCGTACGGGAGCAATCAGCCCCAGCATTTT. Translating it yields CASRSYGSNQPQHF.

The V and J genes are TRBV7-2 and TRBJ2-7; tentatively, D is TRBD1 (5 bases). Germline lookup yields CDR1 SGHTA and CDR2 FQGNSA. V lost 1 base to trimming and J lost 3 bases, with 13 bases between them. The CDR3 length is 15 residues. Written as DNA, the CDR3 is TGTGCCAGCAGCTTAGACTGGGGCAGTTACTACGAGCAGTACTTC. Its translation: CASSLDWGSYYEQYF.

This chain joins TRBV5-5 and TRBJ1-6; maybe TRBD1 (6 bases). Trimming removed 1 base from V and 6 bases from J, with 17 bases in between. Germline-derived CDR1 and CDR2 are SGHKS and YYEKEE (reference sequence). The CDR3 covers 17 residues. CDR3 protein: CASSLFWDTSSNSPLHF. CDR3 in DNA: TGTGCCAGCAGCTTGTTTTGGGACACCTCTTCTAATTCACCCCTCCACTTT.

The chain employs TRBV5-8 and TRBJ2-2; D gene ambiguous. Trimming took 0 bases from V and 0 from J, leaving 6 bases between them. This CDR3 has 15 amino acids. The V gene's germline CDR1 is SGHTS and CDR2 YDEGEE. DNA of the CDR3: TGTGCCAGCAGCTTGGAGAGGTCGAACACCGGGGAGCTGTTTTTT. Translated: CASSLERSNTGELFF. Complete variable domain (other parts from reference TRBV5-8 and TRBJ2-2): EAGVTQSPTHLIKTRGQQATLRCSPISGHTSVYWYQQALGLGLQFLLWYDEGEERNRGNFPPRFSGRQFPNYSSELNVNALELEDSALYLCASSLERSNTGELFFGEGSRLTVL.